This T cell receptor (beta chain) was retrieved from a study of blood T cell repertoires in COVID-19 (TCRdb year 2020). The study in broad terms: Samples covering the acute and convalescent phases of COVID-19 were provided by collaborators in the United States, Italy and Spain. The material from the prospective study consisted of cDNA or gDNA derived from T cells, B-cell-depleted T cells, or PBMCs. Deeply sampled blood TCRbeta repertoires from subjects exposed to, actively infected with, or recovered from COVID-19 were included in the dataset. The repertoires were released in a freely available public database meant as a resource for research on the immune response to SARS-CoV-2. Samples were obtained from the ongoing ImmuneRACE study (first 160 participants) and from 1,254 subjects provided by 6 global collaborators. The sample metadata nearly always contained a de-identified subject ID, COVID-19 status, age in years and sex. Where available, HLA class I and class II types were taken from metadata supplied by the sample provider and were not determined by assay-based typing. General study outcomes and caveats: Clinical and demographic metadata were provided uncurated, with the amount varying by source and participant.

At one collaborating source in Seattle, patients were enrolled during active infection and were followed longitudinally through the course of disease. The collaborating institutions used their own protocols to collect whole blood in K2EDTA tubes. For TCRbeta analysis, collaborators shipped samples as frozen whole blood, isolated PBMCs, or DNA extracted from either of those sample types. To note about this clone: No antigen is known for it. The input lacks base qualities; no much larger clone sits a single base away.

TCRbeta CDR3 regions were amplified from genomic DNA using the immunoSEQ Assay, a bias-controlled multiplex PCR. The authors' pipeline ran thus. Nucleated cell counts per sample were estimated from amplification of reference gene primers within the assay. Sequence reads were collapsed and filtered to measure the absolute abundance of every unique TCRbeta CDR3 rearrangement. For each sample, productive Simpson clonality was calculated as the square root of Simpson's diversity index over productive rearrangements. In its TCRdb copy, this immuneACCESS table keeps in-frame sequences only and misses some clones. Where compared with another copy, unresolved V genes explain less than half of these, and the others have no known cause. The DNA was the basis for D and trimming; V, J and clone size are from that table. The sample table records 150,000 to 200,000 clones; approximately 90% of these occur just once. The ten largest clonotypes hold 9.5% to 15% of the sample.

The material sequenced was peripheral blood. The sequence came from a woman aged 70-85 years with COVID-19, enrolled during active disease.

The DNA reads TGTGCCAGCTCGACAGTCTCTGGAAACACCATATATTTT. It translates as CASSTVSGNTIYF. Recombination joined TRBV12-3 or TRBV12-4 with TRBJ1-3; TRBD1 is a possible D gene, resting on 5 matching bases. The CDR3, from cysteine to phenylalanine, totals 13 residues. Only the CDR3 portion is preserved as DNA: 39 bases, with reading frame beginning at the first base. V is shortened by 8 bases, J by 0 bases, and the region joining them spans 8 bases.